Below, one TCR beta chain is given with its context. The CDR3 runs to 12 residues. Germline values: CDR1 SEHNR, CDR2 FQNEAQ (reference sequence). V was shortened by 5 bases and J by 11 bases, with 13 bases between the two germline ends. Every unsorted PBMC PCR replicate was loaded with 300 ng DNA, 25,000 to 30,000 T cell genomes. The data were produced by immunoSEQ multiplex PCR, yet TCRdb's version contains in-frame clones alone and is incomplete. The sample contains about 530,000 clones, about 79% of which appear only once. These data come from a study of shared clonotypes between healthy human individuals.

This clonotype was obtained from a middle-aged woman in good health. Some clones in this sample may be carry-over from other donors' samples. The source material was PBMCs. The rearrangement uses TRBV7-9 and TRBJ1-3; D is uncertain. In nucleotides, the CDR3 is TGTGCCAGCAGCAAAGCCCAGGTTGCCATATATTTT. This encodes CASSKAQVAIYF.